In its sample, the clone carrying this T cell receptor beta chain was seen many times. This entry is derived from a study of T-cell reconstitution after alpha-beta-depleted transplantation in children. A TCRbeta library incorporating unique molecular identifiers was prepared. Using its own MiXCR run on the PCR reads, TCRdb lists one record per CDR3 protein. The data hold a few hundred thousand distinct CDR3 sequences, with around 10% observed a single time. Per the germline V gene, CDR1 is DFQATT and CDR2 is SNEGSKA (reference sequence). V shed 3 bases and J shed 4 bases, with 9 bases lying between them. The CDR3 extends over 12 amino acids.

This TCR was sampled from a male patient aged 2-15 years who had a stem cell transplant for chronic granulomatous disease, so the T cells may come from the graft donor. This chain uses TRBV20-1 with TRBJ1-1, with D perhaps TRBD1 (6 bases). Sequences were derived from peripheral blood, sampled 180 days after TCRalphabeta/CD19-depleted stem cell transplant. CDR3: CSASGGGTEAFF. CDR3 DNA sequence: TGCAGTGCTAGTGGGGGCGGCACTGAAGCTTTCTTT.